The source of this TCR beta chain is a study of vaccination and CD4 T cells after COVID-19. This clonotype was counted only a few times. The antigen is undetermined. Sequencing of the DNA from cultured CD4+ T cells was carried out with the Oncomine TCR Beta short-read assay. Genomic DNA was taken out of cultured CD4+ T cells by extraction. TCRdb analysed the PCR reads with MiXCR anew, one entry per CDR3 protein. The sample has some 15,000 distinct CDR3 sequences, 21% seen once; the top ten hold around 12%. Treatment indicated: roughly nine-day PBMC culture with coronavirus spike peptide pools or control peptides (ViraFEST assay). ViraFEST stimulated the growth of antigen-specific T cells using peptide pools and subsequently profiled their TCRs by sequencing. Healthy vaccinees, negative for nucleocapsid antibodies before and after vaccination, had no earlier SARS-CoV-2 infection. CD4+ T cells were isolated by negative selection after around nine days of culture.

The sequencing used CD4+ T cells from blood, cultured in vitro, collected before SARS-CoV-2 vaccination. The clonotype comes from a human donor who received a COVID-19 vaccine.

This CDR3 reads CASSQDVGLFWGETQYF. The CDR3 nucleotides read TGTGCCAGCAGCCAAGATGTGGGATTATTCTGGGGAGAGACCCAGTACTTC. The chain employs TRBV14 and TRBJ2-5; D uncertain. The CDR3 spans 17 residues. The germline gives CDR1 SGHDN, CDR2 FVKESK. V lost 0 bases, J lost 4 bases, and 18 bases lay in between.